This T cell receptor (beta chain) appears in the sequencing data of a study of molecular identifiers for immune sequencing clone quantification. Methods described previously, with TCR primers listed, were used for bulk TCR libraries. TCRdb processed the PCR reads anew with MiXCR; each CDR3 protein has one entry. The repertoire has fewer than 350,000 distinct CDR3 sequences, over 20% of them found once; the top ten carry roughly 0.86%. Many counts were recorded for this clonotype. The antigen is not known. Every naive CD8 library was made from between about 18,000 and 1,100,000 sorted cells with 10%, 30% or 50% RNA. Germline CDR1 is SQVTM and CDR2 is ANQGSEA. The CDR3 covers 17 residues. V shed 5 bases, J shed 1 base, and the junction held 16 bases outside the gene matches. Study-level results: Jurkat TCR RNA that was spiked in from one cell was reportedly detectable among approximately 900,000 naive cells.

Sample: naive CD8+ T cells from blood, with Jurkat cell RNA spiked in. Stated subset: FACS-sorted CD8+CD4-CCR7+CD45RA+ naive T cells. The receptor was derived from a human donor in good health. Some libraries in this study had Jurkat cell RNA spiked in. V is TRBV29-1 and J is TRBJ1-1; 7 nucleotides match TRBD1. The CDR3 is CSVKERTGSFPNTEAFF. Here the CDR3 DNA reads TGCAGCGTTAAGGAGAGGACAGGAAGCTTTCCGAACACTGAAGCTTTCTTT.